This T cell receptor beta chain was identified in a study of T-cell reconstitution after alpha-beta-depleted transplantation in children. The CDR3 is made up of 12 amino acids. The germline gives CDR1 DFQATT, CDR2 SNEGSKA (reference sequence). V lost 8 bases, J lost 6 bases, and 4 bases stayed unmatched. This clonotype was observed at least ten times. A TCRbeta library incorporating unique molecular identifiers was prepared. TCRdb re-called the PCR reads with MiXCR, one entry per CDR3 protein. The sample lists approximately 490,000 distinct CDR3 sequences, under 15% seen once, with around 5.8% in the top ten.

The V and J genes are TRBV20-1 and TRBJ2-1, with 10 bases lining up with TRBD2. This receptor was identified in a human donor who donated a stem cell graft to a child with combined immunodeficiency. Material: PBMCs from the stem cell graft donor, obtained from the stem cell graft. CDR3 nucleotide sequence: TGCAGTCTAGCGGGAGATACCAATGAGCAGTTCTTC. This translates into CSLAGDTNEQFF.